This TCR beta chain was found in a study of post-analysis software for immune sequencing data. As for the study in general: The disease courses spanned relapsing-remitting, secondary progressive and progressive-relapsing forms of multiple sclerosis. General study points: Controls showed lower frequencies than patients for several TRBV segments, and TRBV5-6, TRBV5-1 and TRBV20-1 were among these. There was significantly lower normalized Chao1 diversity in multiple sclerosis patients than in controls.

With regard to this clonotype: The antigen remains unidentified.

Germline CDR1 SNHLY, CDR2 FYNNEI. The CDR3 has 12 residues. Trimming took 6 bases from V and 6 from J; bases not matched to a gene: 1. Prepared libraries of TCR beta cDNA carried unique molecular identifiers. TCRdb ran MiXCR on the PCR reads and lists one entry per CDR3 protein. The data show more than 500,000 distinct CDR3 sequences, around a third seen once. The specimen was blood. The V gene is TRBV2, the J gene TRBJ1-2; TRBD1 agrees at 10 bases. The sequence was obtained from a girl under 18 with multiple sclerosis. CDR3 sequence: CASRGQGNGYTF. The CDR3 coding sequence is TGTGCCAGCAGGGGACAGGGGAATGGCTACACCTTC.